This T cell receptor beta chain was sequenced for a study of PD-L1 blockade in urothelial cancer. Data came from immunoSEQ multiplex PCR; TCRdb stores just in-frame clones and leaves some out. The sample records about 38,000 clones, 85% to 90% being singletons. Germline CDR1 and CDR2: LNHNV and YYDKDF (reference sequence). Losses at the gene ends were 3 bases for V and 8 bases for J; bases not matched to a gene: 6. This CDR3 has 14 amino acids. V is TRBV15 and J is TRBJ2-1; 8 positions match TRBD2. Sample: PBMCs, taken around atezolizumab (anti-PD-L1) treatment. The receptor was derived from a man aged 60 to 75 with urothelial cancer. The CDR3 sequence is CATSREGLVYEQFF. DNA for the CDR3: TGTGCCACCAGCAGGGAGGGACTAGTCTATGAGCAGTTCTTC.